The rows below give T cell receptor beta chains drawn from one sample of a study of OX40 agonist ivuxolimab in advanced cancers. Sequencing was performed with immunoSEQ multiplex PCR; in TCRdb, only in-frame clones are kept and a portion is missing. The sample holds some 73,000 clones; 70% to 90% are singletons and the top ten take approximately 11%. The sample was CD4+ or CD8+ T cells sorted from blood, taken in a trial of the OX40 agonist ivuxolimab. Every receptor here comes from an adult with an advanced solid tumor such as melanoma, head and neck, liver or kidney cancer. The conserved cysteine and the conserved F or W are not part of the CDR3 here. D genes are given only for firm matches.

CDR3: ASSIGSRSNQPQH
D: -
V: TRBV19

CDR3: ASSDSRDVVYEQY
D: -
V: TRBV6-4

CDR3: ASSLGSDPGQF
D: -
V: TRBV7-9

CDR3: ASSPGESVF
D: -
V: TRBV27

CDR3: ATSRDLWANEQF
D: -
V: TRBV15

CDR3: ASSWGPGTGDEQY
D: TRBD1
V: TRBV6-1

CDR3: ASSSLGQGAWGYT
D: TRBD1
V: TRBV11-2

CDR3: ASSFGQGTYEQY
D: TRBD1
V: TRBV27

CDR3: ASSRGALAVYNEQF
D: -
V: TRBV19

CDR3: ASSELGGRAAYEQY
D: TRBD2
V: TRBV2

CDR3: ASSSWINQPQH
D: -
V: TRBV5-1

CDR3: ASSYRDNQETQY
D: -
V: TRBV27

CDR3: ASSPPRAGLTDTQY
D: TRBD2
V: TRBV18

CDR3: ALSGTKYEQY
D: -
V: TRBV2

CDR3: ASSRAVAGAPDTQY
D: TRBD2
V: TRBV2

CDR3: ASSLSLAGSYEQY
D: TRBD2
V: TRBV27

CDR3: ASSLAGANTEAF
D: -
V: TRBV27

CDR3: ASSQYGGPSVGYT
D: -
V: TRBV16

CDR3: ASSETPALNEQF
D: -
V: TRBV6-1

CDR3: ASGSLETQY
D: -
V: TRBV2

CDR3: ASSLVGTGVTYEQY
D: TRBD1
V: TRBV7-9

CDR3: ASSLSGDSNQPQH
D: -
V: TRBV5-6

CDR3: ASSLADPYEQY
D: -
V: TRBV5-1

CDR3: ASSNGQTSGSVGGYNEQF
D: TRBD2
V: TRBV19

CDR3: ASSFPTSGGSEQF
D: TRBD2
V: TRBV5-1

CDR3: ASSAYGQGGGWGTEAF
D: TRBD1
V: TRBV9

CDR3: ASKLGTYTFYEQY
D: -
V: TRBV6-1

CDR3: ASSLGGNTEAF
D: -
V: TRBV5-1

CDR3: ASSLSPGQPQH
D: -
V: TRBV11-2

CDR3: ASRGSWAPTQY
D: -
V: TRBV28

CDR3: ASSVSGGAWETQY
D: TRBD1
V: TRBV7-3

CDR3: ASSFNVMNTEAF
D: -
V: TRBV27

CDR3: ASSIPSGGNNEQF
D: TRBD2
V: TRBV19

CDR3: ASSQDPGAINEKLF
D: -
V: TRBV4-1

CDR3: ASSPTGGYYEQY
D: TRBD1
V: TRBV6-5

CDR3: ASSPWTGAQPQH
D: -
V: TRBV21-1

CDR3: ASSLAGQGPYNSPLH
D: TRBD1
V: TRBV5-4

CDR3: ASSWDRDQETQY
D: TRBD1
V: TRBV27

CDR3: ASSKGQMNTEAF
D: -
V: TRBV11-2

CDR3: ASSYQAGVAGELF
D: TRBD2
V: TRBV6-5

CDR3: ASSIAGAVWRDTEAF
D: -
V: TRBV7-9

CDR3: ASSIPILSGANVLT
D: -
V: TRBV19

CDR3: ASSLAFTGISSYEQY
D: -
V: TRBV5-6

CDR3: AWSGDNYEQY
D: -
V: TRBV30

CDR3: ATRGKEPTDTQY
D: -
V: TRBV19

CDR3: ASSLGLAGAYNEQF
D: TRBD2
V: TRBV5-1

CDR3: ASSLTAGVEQY
D: TRBD2
V: TRBV7-3

CDR3: ASSGPQGARETQY
D: TRBD1
V: TRBV7-9

CDR3: ASSYGTREATQY
D: TRBD2
V: TRBV6-5

CDR3: ASSLSPRSRQGGEKLF
D: TRBD1
V: TRBV27

CDR3: ASSFLDTQY
D: -
V: TRBV28

CDR3: ASNSIKVSAF
D: -
V: TRBV11-2

CDR3: ASTLGLGGNSPDTQY
D: TRBD1
V: TRBV5-4

CDR3: ASSARQGPSYNEQF
D: TRBD1
V: TRBV9